What follows describes a single T cell receptor (beta chain). The data originate from a study of blood T cell repertoires in COVID-19. Study at large: PBMCs, B-cell-depleted T cells, or T cells provided the cDNA or gDNA that made up the material.

Trimming left V 3 bases short and J 9 bases short, with 12 bases between. The CDR3 length is 12 residues. The germline V gene has CDR1 LNHDA and CDR2 SQIVND (reference sequence). The assay was immunoSEQ multiplex PCR, and TCRdb's table has in-frame clones only and misses some. The sample carries roughly 150,000 clones, roughly 84% recorded once. Membership in each cohort depended on participant-reported clinical history. A case of COVID-19 had been met by exposed participants within 2 weeks before study entry. The sequence derives from a man in his 70s who had been exposed to COVID-19. The sequencing input was PBMCs or T cells enriched from blood (not recorded which). The chain joins TRBV19 to TRBJ2-7, with D possibly being TRBD1 (5 bases). The CDR3 here is CASSIQGRAQYF. The CDR3 DNA reads TGTGCCAGTAGTATCCAGGGCCGCGCGCAGTACTTC. Supplemented by reference TRBV19 and TRBJ2-7, the full variable domain reads DGGITQSPKYLFRKEGQNVTLSCEQNLNHDAMYWYRQDPGQGLRLIYYSQIVNDFQKGDIAEGYSVSREKKESFPLTVTSAQKNPTAFYLCASSIQGRAQYFGPGTRLTVT.